This is a list of T cell receptor beta chains from one sample in a study of blood T cell repertoires in COVID-19. Assay: immunoSEQ multiplex PCR; the TCRdb copy retains only in-frame clones and omits some. The sample has 60,000 to 85,000 clones; around 86% are singletons. Input material: peripheral blood. The origin of the receptors is a human donor in a cohort sampled during active COVID-19. Each CDR3 is given with its conserved first and last residue. The order of the fields is V gene, clone size, D gene, J gene, CDR3 DNA, CDR3 protein. The D gene is left open where the match is weak. The size field is filled for only some rows; it gives once, few, many or a size class.

V gene: TRBV16
clone size: -
D gene: -
J gene: TRBJ1-1
CDR3 DNA: TGTGCCAGCAGCCAAGCCGGGAACACTGAAGCTTTCTTT
CDR3 protein: CASSQAGNTEAFF

V gene: TRBV19
clone size: -
D gene: -
J gene: TRBJ1-1
CDR3 DNA: TGTGCCAGTAGTTCCGACAGATTAGTCTCTGAAGCTTTCTTT
CDR3 protein: CASSSDRLVSEAFF

V gene: TRBV12-5
clone size: few
D gene: -
J gene: TRBJ1-3
CDR3 DNA: TGTGCTAGTAGCGCCCCGGGAAACACCATATATTTT
CDR3 protein: CASSAPGNTIYF

V gene: TRBV6-1
clone size: -
D gene: TRBD1
J gene: TRBJ1-6
CDR3 DNA: TGTGCCAGCAGTGAACGGGGACAGGGGGGATATTCACCCCTCCACTTT
CDR3 protein: CASSERGQGGYSPLHF

V gene: TRBV4-2
clone size: -
D gene: -
J gene: TRBJ2-1
CDR3 DNA: TGTGCCAGCAGCCAAGAAGGGAGGCTCAATGAGCAGTTCTTC
CDR3 protein: CASSQEGRLNEQFF

V gene: TRBV5-1
clone size: -
D gene: -
J gene: TRBJ2-5
CDR3 DNA: TGCGCCAGCAGCTTAGGCAGGGTCCCCGTCCAAGAGACCCAGTACTTC
CDR3 protein: CASSLGRVPVQETQYF

V gene: TRBV10-1
clone size: few
D gene: TRBD1
J gene: TRBJ1-5
CDR3 DNA: TGCGCCATCCCGGGACAGGGACGGGTTCAGCCCCAGCATTTT
CDR3 protein: CAIPGQGRVQPQHF

V gene: TRBV5-1
clone size: -
D gene: TRBD2
J gene: TRBJ2-5
CDR3 DNA: TGCGCCAGCAGCCCTACCCCTAGCGGGGGAGCAGGAGAGACCCAGTACTTC
CDR3 protein: CASSPTPSGGAGETQYF

V gene: TRBV18
clone size: -
D gene: -
J gene: TRBJ1-1
CDR3 DNA: TGTGCCAGCTCACCAGTTCGGGCTAGGGGGGGAAGTACTGAAGCTTTCTTT
CDR3 protein: CASSPVRARGGSTEAFF

V gene: TRBV30
clone size: -
D gene: -
J gene: TRBJ1-1
CDR3 DNA: TGTGCCTGGAATCAGGACAGCACTGAAGCTTTCTTT
CDR3 protein: CAWNQDSTEAFF

V gene: TRBV7-9
clone size: -
D gene: TRBD1
J gene: TRBJ1-2
CDR3 DNA: TGTGCCAGCAGCCCCCGGACAGGCTATGGCTACACCTTC
CDR3 protein: CASSPRTGYGYTF

V gene: TRBV3-1/TRBV3-2
clone size: -
D gene: -
J gene: TRBJ1-1
CDR3 DNA: TGTGCCAGCAGCCAAGATGGTAGGGGTCTTATCGGTAACACTGAAGCTTTCTTT
CDR3 protein: CASSQDGRGLIGNTEAFF

V gene: TRBV28
clone size: -
D gene: -
J gene: TRBJ2-5
CDR3 DNA: TGTGCCAGCAGTCCCCCCCCAACACAAGAGACCCAGTACTTC
CDR3 protein: CASSPPPTQETQYF

V gene: TRBV5-8
clone size: -
D gene: -
J gene: TRBJ1-2
CDR3 DNA: TGTGCCAGCAGCTTGGGCAGAAACTATGGCTACACCTTC
CDR3 protein: CASSLGRNYGYTF

V gene: TRBV7-8
clone size: few
D gene: -
J gene: TRBJ2-1
CDR3 DNA: TGTGCCAGCAGCTTAGCGCTCGGGGAAGCCCCAGGAAGGCAGTTCTTC
CDR3 protein: CASSLALGEAPGRQFF

V gene: TRBV9
clone size: -
D gene: TRBD1
J gene: TRBJ1-2
CDR3 DNA: TGTGCCAGCAGCGTAGCTGACAGGGGCTATGGCTACACCTTC
CDR3 protein: CASSVADRGYGYTF

V gene: TRBV5-6
clone size: -
D gene: -
J gene: TRBJ1-2
CDR3 DNA: TGTGCCAGCAGCTTGGTGGGAGGAGACCTTTATGGCTACACCTTC
CDR3 protein: CASSLVGGDLYGYTF

V gene: TRBV4-2
clone size: -
D gene: -
J gene: TRBJ1-2
CDR3 DNA: TGTGCCAGCAGCCAAGGGTCGGGAGATAACTATGGCTACACCTTC
CDR3 protein: CASSQGSGDNYGYTF

V gene: TRBV29-1
clone size: once
D gene: -
J gene: TRBJ2-3
CDR3 DNA: TGCAGCGCTAGAGACACGACCTTGGCAGATACGCAGTATTTT
CDR3 protein: CSARDTTLADTQYF

V gene: TRBV6-5
clone size: -
D gene: -
J gene: TRBJ2-5
CDR3 DNA: TGTGCCAGCAGTTACGGCAGAGAGACCCAGTACTTC
CDR3 protein: CASSYGRETQYF

V gene: TRBV4-2
clone size: few
D gene: TRBD1
J gene: TRBJ1-2
CDR3 DNA: TGTGCCAGCAGCCCTGCCCGGCTGACGGGACAGGGAGACGGGGGCTACACCTTC
CDR3 protein: CASSPARLTGQGDGGYTF

V gene: TRBV27
clone size: once
D gene: -
J gene: TRBJ1-5
CDR3 DNA: TGTGCCAGCAGTTCTCCCCGGGGTGCCAGCAATCAGCCCCAGCATTTT
CDR3 protein: CASSSPRGASNQPQHF

V gene: TRBV5-4
clone size: -
D gene: -
J gene: TRBJ2-3
CDR3 DNA: TGTGCCAGCAGCTTCATTTCAGATACGCAGTATTTT
CDR3 protein: CASSFISDTQYF

V gene: TRBV12-3/TRBV12-4
clone size: once
D gene: TRBD1
J gene: TRBJ2-5
CDR3 DNA: TGTGCCAGCACCCCACAGGGGCGAGAGACCCAGTACTTC
CDR3 protein: CASTPQGRETQYF

V gene: TRBV18
clone size: -
D gene: TRBD1
J gene: TRBJ2-7
CDR3 DNA: TGTGCCAGCTCACCTGGGACAGCTACTACCTACGAGCAGTACTTC
CDR3 protein: CASSPGTATTYEQYF

V gene: TRBV29-1
clone size: -
D gene: TRBD2
J gene: TRBJ2-2
CDR3 DNA: TGCAGCGCAGTGGGGCTGGCGGGGGGGGTAACCGGGGAGCTGTTTTTT
CDR3 protein: CSAVGLAGGVTGELFF

V gene: TRBV19
clone size: -
D gene: -
J gene: TRBJ1-6
CDR3 DNA: TGTGCCAGCCGGGACACTTTCTCCTATAATTCACCCCTCCACTTT
CDR3 protein: CASRDTFSYNSPLHF

V gene: TRBV9
clone size: once
D gene: -
J gene: TRBJ2-3
CDR3 DNA: TGTGCCAGCAGCGTAGGGATCAGGGAAGGAACAGATACGCAGTATTTT
CDR3 protein: CASSVGIREGTDTQYF

V gene: TRBV30
clone size: -
D gene: TRBD1
J gene: TRBJ1-6
CDR3 DNA: TGTGCCTGGAGGACAGGGAACGGCCCTAATTCACCCCTCCACTTT
CDR3 protein: CAWRTGNGPNSPLHF

V gene: TRBV7-2
clone size: -
D gene: -
J gene: TRBJ1-5
CDR3 DNA: TGTGCCAGCAGCTTAGCAGGGGGCAATCAGCCCCAGCATTTT
CDR3 protein: CASSLAGGNQPQHF

V gene: TRBV7-9
clone size: few
D gene: TRBD1
J gene: TRBJ2-7
CDR3 DNA: TGTGCCAGCAGCCTAGGGACAGGGCATTCCGTCGACGAGCAGTACTTC
CDR3 protein: CASSLGTGHSVDEQYF

V gene: TRBV5-1
clone size: few
D gene: -
J gene: TRBJ2-7
CDR3 DNA: TGCGCCAGCAGCCCCATCGGCAGGATCTACGAGCAGTACTTC
CDR3 protein: CASSPIGRIYEQYF

V gene: TRBV5-5
clone size: -
D gene: -
J gene: TRBJ2-3
CDR3 DNA: TGTGCCAGCAGCTTTAGGACGGGGTTAAGGTTGGATACGCAGTATTTT
CDR3 protein: CASSFRTGLRLDTQYF

V gene: TRBV7-3
clone size: -
D gene: -
J gene: TRBJ1-2
CDR3 DNA: TGTGCCAGCAGCTTAGGGGGCGAGAATGGCTACACCTTC
CDR3 protein: CASSLGGENGYTF

V gene: TRBV5-1
clone size: -
D gene: -
J gene: TRBJ2-2
CDR3 DNA: TGCGCCAGCAGCTTGGCGGGGGGCCCCGGGGAGCTGTTTTTT
CDR3 protein: CASSLAGGPGELFF

V gene: TRBV6-5
clone size: -
D gene: -
J gene: TRBJ2-7
CDR3 DNA: TGTGCCAGCAAGCCCCGCGAGGATACCTACGAGCAGTACTTC
CDR3 protein: CASKPREDTYEQYF

V gene: TRBV18
clone size: -
D gene: TRBD1
J gene: TRBJ1-2
CDR3 DNA: TGTGCCAGCTCACGACAGGGGTTTGATGGCTACACCTTC
CDR3 protein: CASSRQGFDGYTF

V gene: TRBV30
clone size: -
D gene: TRBD1
J gene: TRBJ2-4
CDR3 DNA: TGTGCCTGGTCACAGGGGGCAGAAAACATTCAGTACTTC
CDR3 protein: CAWSQGAENIQYF

V gene: TRBV7-2
clone size: -
D gene: -
J gene: TRBJ2-7
CDR3 DNA: TGTGCCAGCAGGCCTTCGGGCGGGACCTACGAGCAGTACTTC
CDR3 protein: CASRPSGGTYEQYF

V gene: TRBV12-5
clone size: -
D gene: -
J gene: TRBJ2-2
CDR3 DNA: TGTGCTAGTGGTTTACGTCTGGGGGGGGCGGGCACCGGGGAGCTGTTTTTT
CDR3 protein: CASGLRLGGAGTGELFF

V gene: TRBV9
clone size: -
D gene: TRBD2
J gene: TRBJ2-5
CDR3 DNA: TGTGCCAGCAGCGTAGGTCTAGCGGGGAAGCCACTCAGGCAAGAGACCCAGTACTTC
CDR3 protein: CASSVGLAGKPLRQETQYF

V gene: TRBV3-1/TRBV3-2
clone size: once
D gene: -
J gene: TRBJ1-1
CDR3 DNA: TGTGCCAGCAGCCAAGAGGATTGGGGGGGTGAAGCTTTCTTT
CDR3 protein: CASSQEDWGGEAFF

V gene: TRBV10-1
clone size: once
D gene: TRBD1
J gene: TRBJ1-1
CDR3 DNA: TGCGCCAGCAGGACAGGGGTGGCCACTGAAGCTTTCTTT
CDR3 protein: CASRTGVATEAFF

V gene: TRBV11-2
clone size: -
D gene: TRBD1
J gene: TRBJ2-7
CDR3 DNA: TGTGCCAGCAGCCCGTTCGGACAGGGCCCCTACGAGCAGTACTTC
CDR3 protein: CASSPFGQGPYEQYF

V gene: TRBV7-6
clone size: few
D gene: -
J gene: TRBJ1-6
CDR3 DNA: TGTGCCAGCAGCTTAGCGCTGGGGGGAAATTCACCCCTCCACTTT
CDR3 protein: CASSLALGGNSPLHF

V gene: TRBV5-1
clone size: -
D gene: -
J gene: TRBJ1-6
CDR3 DNA: TGCGCCAGCCGCGGGGGCTCAAATAATTCACCCCTCCACTTT
CDR3 protein: CASRGGSNNSPLHF

V gene: TRBV7-2
clone size: few
D gene: -
J gene: TRBJ1-6
CDR3 DNA: TGTGCCAGCACCCAGAACAGGGATTCACCCCTCCACTTT
CDR3 protein: CASTQNRDSPLHF

V gene: TRBV3-1/TRBV3-2
clone size: -
D gene: TRBD2
J gene: TRBJ2-7
CDR3 DNA: TGTGCCAGCAGTGCCACTAGCGCGGCTGGCGAGCAGTACTTC
CDR3 protein: CASSATSAAGEQYF

V gene: TRBV30
clone size: -
D gene: TRBD2
J gene: TRBJ2-3
CDR3 DNA: TGTGCCTGGAGTGAGACTAGCGGGCAGTATTTT
CDR3 protein: CAWSETSGQYF

V gene: TRBV6-1
clone size: -
D gene: -
J gene: TRBJ2-5
CDR3 DNA: TGTGCCAGCAGTGAGAGCCCGGAGACCCAGTACTTC
CDR3 protein: CASSESPETQYF

V gene: TRBV19
clone size: -
D gene: TRBD1
J gene: TRBJ1-5
CDR3 DNA: TGTGCCAGTAGTATCTTCCAGGGGGCAGGGAGACAGCCCCAGCATTTT
CDR3 protein: CASSIFQGAGRQPQHF